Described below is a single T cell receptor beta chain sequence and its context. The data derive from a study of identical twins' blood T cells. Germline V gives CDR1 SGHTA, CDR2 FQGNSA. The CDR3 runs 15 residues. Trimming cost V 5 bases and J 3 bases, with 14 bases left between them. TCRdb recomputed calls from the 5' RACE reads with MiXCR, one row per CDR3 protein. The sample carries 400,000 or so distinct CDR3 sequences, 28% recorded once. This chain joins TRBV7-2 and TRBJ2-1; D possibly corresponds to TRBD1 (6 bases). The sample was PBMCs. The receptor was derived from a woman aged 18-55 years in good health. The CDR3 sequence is CASSLRDKNYNEQFF. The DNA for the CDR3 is TGTGCCAGCAGCCTCCGGGACAAGAACTACAATGAGCAGTTCTTC. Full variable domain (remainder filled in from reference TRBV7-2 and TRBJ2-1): GAGVSQSPSNKVTEKGKDVELRCDPISGHTALYWYRQSLGQGLEFLIYFQGNSAPDKSGLPSDRFSAERTGGSVSTLTIQRTQQEDSAVYLCASSLRDKNYNEQFFGPGTRLTVL.